These 6 T cell receptor beta chains share one sample of origin, sequenced in a study of cytomegalovirus exposure and HLA in healthy donors. This PCR relied on a set of 60 Vbeta primers and 13 Jbeta primers. Profiling relied on immunoSEQ multiplex PCR, and the TCRdb table lists in-frame clones only, not all of them. The sample records roughly 120,000 clones, around 78% being singletons. The specimen was PBMCs. These receptors were taken from a man aged 35 to 55 in good health and CMV-seronegative.

The rearrangement links TRBV13 to TRBJ2-6, with no clear D. The length of the CDR3 is 15 residues. From germline, CDR1 is PRHDT and CDR2 FYEKMQ (reference sequence). The V and J ends lost 4 bases and 2 bases respectively, with 9 bases between them. CDR3 loop: CASSSGEAGANVLTF. CDR3 bases: TGTGCCAGCAGCTCAGGAGAGGCTGGGGCCAACGTCCTGACTTTC.

This clone was seen once. The chain is built from TRBV7-2 and TRBJ2-1; D is perhaps TRBD1 (5 bases). Germline V CDR1 and CDR2: SGHTA, FQGNSA. Trimming took 5 bases from V and 13 from J, leaving 15 bases between them. The CDR3 is made up of 12 amino acids. The CDR3 spells CASSLDSPVQFF. The DNA of the CDR3 is TGTGCCAGCAGCCTCGACAGCCCCGTTCAGTTCTTC.

J is TRBJ1-5 and V is TRBV25-1; maybe TRBD1 (5 bases). The germline V gene encodes CDR1 MGHDK and CDR2 SYGVNS. The CDR3 length is 15 residues. The germline V and J ends were trimmed by 4 bases and 0 bases, with 10 bases remaining between them. The CDR3 DNA reads TGTGCCAGCAGTGGATTTCAGGGTAGCAATCAGCCCCAGCATTTT. This gives the protein CASSGFQGSNQPQHF.

The chain links TRBV28 to TRBJ1-3, with D hard to call. The CDR3 has 15 amino acids. Germline CDR1 reads MDHEN; CDR2 reads SYDVKM. Trimming pared 5 bases from V and 0 bases from J, leaving 11 bases between. Here the CDR3 DNA reads TGTGCCAGCAGTATGGGCGGGGACTCTGGAAACACCATATATTTT. Translation: CASSMGGDSGNTIYF.

This clone appeared a single time. The rearrangement links TRBV10-3 to TRBJ1-1, with TRBD1 as a possible D gene (5 bases). CDR3 size: 14 residues. The germline V and J ends were trimmed by 5 bases and 1 base, with 11 bases remaining between them. Germline V gene lookup returns CDR1 ENHRY and CDR2 SYGVKD. Written as DNA, the CDR3 is TGTGCCATCAGTAGGAAGCAGGGGAACACTGAAGCTTTCTTT. Protein sequence: CAISRKQGNTEAFF.

J is TRBJ1-5 and V is TRBV6-1; 7 nucleotides agree with TRBD1. Germline CDR1 is MNHNS and CDR2 is SASEGT. CDR3 length equals 16 residues. V was pared by 3 bases and J by 4 bases, with 9 bases of the junction left unmatched. CDR3 amino acids: CASSDRTGLWNQPQHF. The CDR3 bases are TGTGCCAGCAGTGACCGGACAGGCCTCTGGAATCAGCCCCAGCATTTT.